These T cell receptor beta chains were read from a single sample in a study of blood T cell repertoires in COVID-19. TCRdb's copy holds only in-frame clones and misses some; the assay was immunoSEQ multiplex PCR. The repertoire includes over 200,000 clones, about 83% of them detected once, and roughly 5.8% sits in the top ten. Specimen: peripheral blood. These receptors were collected from a man at least 80 years old with acute or convalescent COVID-19. Each CDR3 is given with its conserved first and last residue. D genes are given only for firm matches. Only some rows state a clone size, as once, few, many or a class for expanded clones.

>TRBD1|TRBV5-1|TRBJ2-5|.
CASNRDRVAETQYF
TGCGCCAGCAACCGGGACAGGGTCGCAGAGACCCAGTACTTC
>TRBD1|TRBV5-4|TRBJ2-7|.
CASSAGQGFIIYEQYF
TGTGCCAGCAGCGCCGGACAGGGGTTCATAATCTACGAGCAGTACTTC
>TRBD1|TRBV29-1|TRBJ2-7|.
CSVDSGGYEQYF
TGCAGCGTTGATTCAGGGGGCTACGAGCAGTACTTC
>TRBD1|TRBV28|TRBJ1-5|few
CASSSHTTGGQPQHF
TGTGCCAGCAGTTCTCACACCACAGGGGGTCAGCCCCAGCATTTT
>TRBD2|TRBV5-1|TRBJ2-1|.
CASSLPFSGGGNEQFF
TGCGCCAGCAGTCTGCCTTTCAGCGGGGGTGGCAATGAGCAGTTCTTC
>TRBD2|TRBV14|TRBJ2-1|.
CASSPRPGLAGGLGYNEQFF
TGTGCCAGCAGCCCAAGGCCGGGACTAGCGGGGGGGCTGGGGTACAATGAGCAGTTCTTC
>TRBD1|TRBV19|TRBJ1-1|.
CASRDVSTGGTEAFF
TGTGCCAGTAGAGACGTGTCGACAGGGGGCACTGAAGCTTTCTTT
>.|TRBV4-1|TRBJ2-5|.
CASSQAGVAEETQYF
TGCGCCAGCAGCCAAGCGGGGGTAGCGGAAGAGACCCAGTACTTC
>TRBD2|TRBV3-1/TRBV3-2|TRBJ2-3|.
CASSISGRAPDTQYF
TGTGCCAGCAGTATTAGCGGGAGGGCCCCAGATACGCAGTATTTT
>.|TRBV6-5|TRBJ2-2|.
CASSMTGRSTGELFF
TGTGCCAGCAGTATGACAGGGAGGAGCACCGGGGAGCTGTTTTTT
>.|TRBV19|TRBJ2-5|.
CASSRVMEGTQYF
TGTGCCAGTAGTCGGGTCATGGAAGGGACCCAGTACTTC
>TRBD1|TRBV9|TRBJ2-3|.
CASSPGQGIGADTQYF
TGTGCCAGCAGCCCGGGACAGGGGATTGGTGCAGATACGCAGTATTTT
>TRBD1|TRBV4-1|TRBJ2-3|.
CASSRGTGGVGDTQYF
TGCGCCAGCAGCCGCGGGACAGGGGGAGTGGGCGATACGCAGTATTTT
>.|TRBV29-1|TRBJ2-5|.
CSVEPIGRSGETQYF
TGCAGCGTTGAACCCATTGGGAGGTCTGGGGAGACCCAGTACTTC
>.|TRBV19|TRBJ1-1|few
CASSTTFNTEAFF
TGTGCCAGTAGTACTACCTTTAACACTGAAGCTTTCTTT
>TRBD2|TRBV29-1|TRBJ2-1|.
CSVDLSTSGRQIGDEQFF
TGCAGCGTTGACCTTTCGACTAGCGGGAGACAAATAGGCGATGAGCAGTTCTTC
>.|TRBV15|TRBJ2-5|.
CATSRDKDSFQETQYF
TGTGCCACCAGCAGAGATAAGGACAGCTTCCAAGAGACCCAGTACTTC
>.|TRBV5-1|TRBJ2-5|.
CASSLSRQQETQYF
TGCGCCAGCAGCTTGTCGCGGCAACAAGAGACCCAGTACTTC
>TRBD1|TRBV3-1/TRBV3-2|TRBJ1-5|.
CASSQATGDNQPQHF
TGTGCCAGCAGCCAAGCGACAGGGGACAATCAGCCCCAGCATTTT
>.|TRBV23-1|TRBJ1-1|.
CASSQSRAEDTEAFF
TGCGCCAGCAGTCAATCACGGGCGGAGGACACTGAAGCTTTCTTT
>.|TRBV3-1/TRBV3-2|TRBJ1-3|.
CASSHLRGGGSGNTIYF
TGTGCCAGCAGCCACCTCCGGGGGGGCGGCTCTGGAAACACCATATATTTT
>.|TRBV3-1/TRBV3-2|TRBJ1-2|once
CASSQRVVNYGYTF
TGTGCCAGCAGCCAGCGGGTCGTTAACTATGGCTACACCTTC
>TRBD1|TRBV30|TRBJ1-4|.
CAWNTGQPNEKLFF
TGTGCCTGGAATACGGGACAGCCTAATGAAAAACTGTTTTTT
>TRBD1|TRBV19|TRBJ2-5|few
CASSIRTGAQETQYF
TGTGCCAGTAGTATCCGGACAGGGGCCCAAGAGACCCAGTACTTC
>.|TRBV16|TRBJ1-5|.
CASSQSGGVQPQHF
TGTGCCAGCAGCCAATCAGGAGGGGTACAGCCCCAGCATTTT
>TRBD1|TRBV28|TRBJ1-6|.
CASRGQSSYNSPLHF
TGTGCCAGCAGGGGACAGAGCTCCTATAATTCACCCCTCCACTTT
>TRBD1|TRBV4-1|TRBJ1-2|.
CASSQGWGDRVGYGYTF
TGCGCCAGCAGCCAAGGATGGGGGGACAGGGTAGGGTATGGCTACACCTTC
>TRBD2|TRBV6-1|TRBJ2-3|.
CASSEVAGASTDTQYF
TGTGCCAGCAGTGAAGTAGCGGGGGCTAGCACAGATACGCAGTATTTT
>.|TRBV2|TRBJ1-1|.
CASTDQTANTEAFF
TGTGCCAGCACGGACCAGACAGCCAACACTGAAGCTTTCTTT
>.|TRBV11-2|TRBJ1-1|once
CASSLVLRTEAFF
TGTGCCAGCAGCTTAGTCCTGCGCACTGAAGCTTTCTTT
>TRBD2|TRBV9|TRBJ2-5|.
CASSVWTSAQETQYF
TGTGCCAGCAGCGTATGGACTAGCGCGCAAGAGACCCAGTACTTC
>TRBD1|TRBV3-1/TRBV3-2|TRBJ1-6|.
CASTYGTGGSPLHF
TGTGCCAGCACCTACGGGACAGGGGGATCACCCCTCCACTTT
>TRBD1|TRBV19|TRBJ2-7|.
CASSSPGQGSYEQYF
TGTGCCAGTAGTTCACCGGGACAGGGATCCTACGAGCAGTACTTC
>.|TRBV7-6|TRBJ2-2|.
CASSLLHTGELFF
TGTGCCAGCAGCTTACTCCACACCGGGGAGCTGTTTTTT
>TRBD1|TRBV30|TRBJ1-2|.
CAWHRTGGNYGYTF
TGTGCCTGGCACCGGACAGGGGGAAACTATGGCTACACCTTC
>.|TRBV28|TRBJ2-1|.
CASSPSRIGDEQFF
TGTGCCAGCAGCCCCTCAAGAATCGGGGATGAGCAGTTCTTC
>TRBD2|TRBV10-3|TRBJ2-7|.
CAISREDEQYF
TGTGCCATCAGCCGGGAGGACGAGCAGTACTTC
>TRBD1|TRBV19|TRBJ1-1|.
CASKKQGAENTEAFF
TGTGCCAGTAAAAAACAGGGGGCGGAGAACACTGAAGCTTTCTTT
>TRBD2|TRBV18|TRBJ2-5|once
CASSPAGERETQYF
TGTGCCAGCTCACCCGCGGGAGAACGGGAGACCCAGTACTTC
>.|TRBV19|TRBJ1-1|.
CASNDGSLGVYGEAFF
TGTGCCAGTAATGACGGGTCATTAGGGGTATATGGTGAAGCTTTCTTT
>.|TRBV28|TRBJ1-4|.
CARLGTGTSNEKLFF
TGTGCCAGACTAGGGACCGGGACTTCTAATGAAAAACTGTTTTTT
>TRBD1|TRBV7-9|TRBJ2-1|once
CASSASGTGNNEQFF
TGTGCCAGCAGCGCCTCCGGGACAGGGAACAATGAGCAGTTCTTC
>TRBD1|TRBV25-1|TRBJ2-3|.
CASSEGGRGRGADTQYF
TGTGCCAGCAGTGAAGGAGGTAGGGGGCGCGGCGCAGATACGCAGTATTTT
>.|TRBV5-1|TRBJ2-7|.
CASSLGTGSREQYF
TGCGCCAGCAGCTTGGGAACAGGGTCGCGGGAGCAGTACTTC
>.|TRBV2|TRBJ1-1|.
CASRGMGGNTEAFF
TGTGCCAGCAGAGGGATGGGAGGGAACACTGAAGCTTTCTTT